This T cell receptor beta chain was retrieved from a study of T cells in Graves' hyperthyroidism and ophthalmopathy. The study, taken as a whole, reports: Progression to ophthalmopathy was predicted a median of 6.5 months early.

Used for diagnoses were clinical symptoms, serum thyroxine and TRAb, thyroid ultrasound and orbital computed tomography. Drawn at first hyperthyroidism diagnosis, the blood sample preceded any ophthalmopathy symptoms. This clonotype was detected many times. The antigen is not known. From RNA transcripts, TCR beta CDR3 regions were amplified. TCR CDR3 underwent first-round RT-PCR with the HTBI primer set. Each CDR3 protein gets one entry after TCRdb re-called the multiplex PCR reads with MiXCR. The table lists about 400,000 distinct CDR3 sequences, approximately 15% of them singletons. This CDR3 has 13 residues. The germline V and J ends were trimmed by 3 bases and 4 bases, with 7 bases remaining between them. The germline CDR1 and CDR2 sequences are SGHTA and FQGNSA.

The sequenced sample was blood. This TCR came from a woman younger than 35 with Graves' hyperthyroidism that later progressed to Graves' ophthalmopathy. The chain links TRBV7-2 to TRBJ2-4; the D gene is possibly TRBD2 (6 bases). CDR3 nucleotides: TGTGCCAGCAGCTTCGGGGGAAAAAACATTCAGTACTTC. Its translation is CASSFGGKNIQYF.